A selection of T cell receptor beta chains follows, all from one sample in a study of T cells in Graves' hyperthyroidism and ophthalmopathy. TCRdb used MiXCR to reprocess the multiplex PCR reads, holding one entry per CDR3 protein. Seen here are around 280,000 distinct CDR3 sequences, 13% observed once, and the top ten hold approximately 8.6%. Material for sequencing was blood. These receptors were collected from a woman aged 25-40 years with Graves' hyperthyroidism that later progressed to Graves' ophthalmopathy. Each CDR3 is given with its conserved first and last residue. Each record gives: J gene, clone size, D gene, V gene, CDR3 protein, CDR3 DNA. The D gene is left open where the match is weak. Size is omitted from some rows. Given values are once, few, many or a class for expanded clones.

TRBJ2-3 | many | TRBD2 | TRBV5-4 | CASSWGDGLAGWADTQYF | TGTGCCAGCAGCTGGGGAGACGGACTAGCGGGATGGGCAGATACGCAGTATTTT
TRBJ2-3 | few | TRBD1 | TRBV4-2 | CASKSGTGGGGDTQYF | TGTGCCAGCAAGTCCGGGACAGGGGGTGGGGGAGATACGCAGTATTTT
TRBJ1-5 | many | TRBD1 | TRBV19 | CASSISGGGNQPQHF | TGTGCCAGTAGTATCTCAGGGGGCGGCAATCAGCCCCAGCATTTT
TRBJ1-6 | few | . | TRBV6-5 | CASSTWRDGNSPLHF | TGTGCCAGCAGTACTTGGCGGGACGGCAATTCACCCCTCCACTTT
TRBJ2-2 | many | . | TRBV2 | CASIDGPTNTGELFF | TGTGCCAGCATAGACGGACCGACGAACACCGGGGAGCTGTTTTTT
TRBJ2-7 | few | TRBD1 | TRBV9 | CASSVGTGDSYEQYF | TGTGCCAGCAGCGTAGGGACAGGGGACTCCTACGAGCAGTACTTC
TRBJ2-5 | many | . | TRBV28 | CASSFTKVVETQYF | TGTGCCAGCAGTTTTACAAAGGTTGTGGAGACCCAGTACTTC
TRBJ1-1 | few | TRBD1 | TRBV19 | CASSKDRVGTEAFF | TGTGCCAGTAGTAAGGACAGGGTAGGGACTGAAGCTTTCTTT
TRBJ2-3 | many | TRBD2 | TRBV27 | CASSFIPLADTDTQYF | TGTGCCAGCAGTTTCATCCCTCTAGCGGACACAGATACGCAGTATTTT
TRBJ1-1 | . | TRBD1 | TRBV20-1 | CSWDRDTEAFF | TGCAGTTGGGACAGGGACACTGAAGCTTTCTTT
TRBJ2-7 | . | . | TRBV6-2/TRBV6-3 | CASSYRVPWEQYF | TGTGCCAGCAGTTACAGGGTCCCGTGGGAGCAGTACTTC
TRBJ2-7 | . | . | TRBV5-6 | CASSLGQSEQYF | TGTGCCAGCAGCTTGGGGCAGAGCGAGCAGTACTTC
TRBJ2-1 | . | TRBD2 | TRBV12-3/TRBV12-4 | CASSLGSGRTDEQFF | TGTGCCAGCAGTTTGGGTAGCGGGAGGACCGATGAGCAGTTCTTC
TRBJ2-1 | many | . | TRBV7-2 | CASSSGWGSNEQFF | TGTGCCAGCAGCTCTGGGTGGGGGTCCAATGAGCAGTTCTTC
TRBJ2-1 | many | . | TRBV28 | CASSALRLSAEQFF | TGTGCCAGCAGTGCCCTCCGTTTATCGGCTGAGCAGTTCTTC
TRBJ1-5 | many | TRBD1 | TRBV18 | CASSPDRVRNQPQHF | TGTGCCAGCTCACCAGACAGGGTCCGCAATCAGCCCCAGCATTTT
TRBJ1-2 | few | TRBD1 | TRBV9 | CASSVTTGSYGYTF | TGTGCCAGCAGCGTAACGACAGGGTCCTATGGCTACACCTTC
TRBJ2-7 | . | . | TRBV29-1 | CSVVGLALEQYF | TGCAGCGTTGTTGGTCTAGCTCTCGAGCAGTACTTC
TRBJ2-6 | many | . | TRBV9 | CASSVRDSISGANVLTF | TGTGCCAGCAGCGTCCGGGACTCCATCTCTGGGGCCAACGTCCTGACTTTC
TRBJ2-1 | many | . | TRBV28 | CASRWDTSYNEQFF | TGTGCCAGCAGGTGGGACACCTCCTACAATGAGCAGTTCTTC
TRBJ2-5 | . | . | TRBV27 | CASSFVESKETQYF | TGTGCCAGCAGTTTTGTGGAGAGCAAAGAGACCCAGTACTTC
TRBJ2-3 | many | . | TRBV7-9 | CASSLAGSAETMSTDTQYF | TGTGCCAGCAGCTTAGCAGGATCGGCCGAGACAATGAGCACAGATACGCAGTATTTT
TRBJ1-1 | . | . | TRBV20-1 | CSAGAYTEAFF | TGCAGTGCAGGGGCGTACACTGAAGCTTTCTTT
TRBJ1-1 | . | . | TRBV12-3/TRBV12-4 | CASSQGPEAFF | TGTGCCAGCAGTCAGGGTCCTGAAGCTTTCTTT
TRBJ2-3 | many | TRBD2 | TRBV27 | CASSLSSGAGDTQYF | TGTGCCAGCAGTTTATCTAGCGGGGCAGGGGATACGCAGTATTTT
TRBJ1-5 | few | TRBD1 | TRBV28 | CASNEVGQARQPQHF | TGTGCCAGCAATGAGGTGGGACAGGCTAGGCAGCCCCAGCATTTT
TRBJ2-1 | many | . | TRBV28 | CASSRGHNEQFF | TGTGCCAGCAGCCGAGGGCACAATGAGCAGTTCTTC
TRBJ1-2 | many | . | TRBV7-2 | CASSLTDDNYGYTF | TGTGCCAGCAGCTTGACAGACGACAACTATGGCTACACCTTC
TRBJ1-2 | many | . | TRBV6-6 | CASSYVGDGYTF | TGTGCCAGCAGTTACGTTGGGGATGGCTACACCTTC
TRBJ1-2 | many | TRBD1 | TRBV30 | CASTGSNYGYTF | TGTGCCTCGACAGGGTCTAACTATGGCTACACCTTC
TRBJ2-1 | few | . | TRBV15 | CATNQAGTGLEFF | TGTGCCACCAATCAGGCGGGAACGGGACTTGAGTTCTTC
TRBJ1-1 | . | . | TRBV29-1 | CSVEDENTEAFF | TGCAGCGTTGAAGACGAGAACACTGAAGCTTTCTTT
TRBJ2-3 | . | TRBD2 | TRBV10-3 | CAISYREGSGRALSDTQYF | TGTGCCATCAGTTACAGGGAGGGTAGCGGGAGGGCCCTCTCAGATACGCAGTATTTT
TRBJ1-1 | many | . | TRBV29-1 | CSVGAGRWNTEAFF | TGCAGCGTAGGGGCGGGGCGGTGGAACACTGAAGCTTTCTTT
TRBJ2-7 | . | TRBD1 | TRBV20-1 | CSARGQGDSYEQYF | TGCAGTGCAAGAGGACAGGGGGACTCCTACGAGCAGTACTTC
TRBJ1-5 | many | . | TRBV27 | CASSLMGSSNQPQHF | TGTGCCAGCAGTTTAATGGGTTCTAGCAATCAGCCCCAGCATTTT
TRBJ1-1 | . | . | TRBV4-3 | CASSHVGEWTEAFF | TGCGCCAGCAGCCATGTCGGAGAGTGGACTGAAGCTTTCTTT
TRBJ1-2 | many | TRBD1 | TRBV7-2 | CASSLAGTGGGLGYGYTF | TGTGCCAGCAGCTTAGCGGGGACAGGGGGCGGTCTGGGCTATGGCTACACCTTC
TRBJ2-7 | many | . | TRBV6-2/TRBV6-3 | CASRTIKYQATYEQYF | TGTGCCAGCAGAACGATTAAATACCAGGCTACCTACGAGCAGTACTTC
TRBJ2-1 | . | . | TRBV7-2 | CASSAVGSYNEQFF | TGTGCCAGCAGCGCCGTGGGTTCCTACAATGAGCAGTTCTTC
TRBJ2-2 | many | TRBD2 | TRBV20-1 | CSARSGEPGELFF | TGCAGTGCTAGAAGCGGGGAACCCGGGGAGCTGTTTTTT
TRBJ2-7 | many | . | TRBV6-1 | CASRDRFQGRLPYEQYF | TGTGCCAGCAGAGACCGCTTCCAGGGCAGGCTCCCCTACGAGCAGTACTTC
TRBJ2-2 | many | . | TRBV27 | CASSLAGYPPGELFF | TGTGCCAGCAGTTTAGCGGGATACCCCCCCGGGGAGCTGTTTTTT
TRBJ2-1 | many | TRBD2 | TRBV6-2/TRBV6-3 | CASSRPAGGQRNEQFF | TGTGCCAGCAGTCGGCCAGCGGGAGGACAACGCAATGAGCAGTTCTTC
TRBJ1-4 | many | TRBD1 | TRBV3-1 | CASGTGNEKLFF | TGTGCCTCCGGGACAGGGAATGAAAAACTGTTTTTT
TRBJ2-7 | many | . | TRBV7-2 | CASSLTEGAYEQYF | TGTGCCAGCAGCCTTACGGAAGGAGCCTACGAGCAGTACTTC
TRBJ1-1 | . | TRBD1 | TRBV4-3 | CASSSGGTGNVKPFF | TGCGCCAGCAGCTCAGGGGGAACGGGAAATGTTAAGCCTTTCTTT
TRBJ1-5 | few | . | TRBV24-1 | CATSGREANQPQHF | TGTGCCACCAGTGGGCGGGAGGCAAATCAGCCCCAGCATTTT
TRBJ2-2 | many | . | TRBV18 | CASSPRSTGELFF | TGTGCCAGCTCACCAAGGAGCACCGGGGAGCTGTTTTTT
TRBJ1-4 | few | . | TRBV4-2 | CASSQDALPGLNEKLFF | TGTGCCAGCAGCCAAGACGCGCTACCCGGATTGAATGAAAAACTGTTTTTT
TRBJ2-3 | many | TRBD2 | TRBV3-1 | CASSQRAGGLDTQYF | TGTGCCAGCAGCCAACGAGCGGGAGGGCTAGATACGCAGTATTTT
TRBJ1-2 | many | TRBD1 | TRBV4-3 | CASSITGTVYGYTF | TGCGCCAGCAGCATAACCGGGACAGTCTATGGCTACACCTTC
TRBJ2-1 | . | TRBD2 | TRBV27 | CASNPEPGGRAYNEQFF | TGTGCCAGCAACCCGGAACCCGGCGGGAGGGCCTACAATGAGCAGTTCTTC
TRBJ1-5 | many | . | TRBV27 | CASSLFTFGQPQHF | TGTGCCAGCAGTTTATTCACGTTCGGGCAGCCCCAGCATTTT
TRBJ2-7 | many | . | TRBV20-1 | CSAILRRPTDEQYF | TGCAGTGCTATTCTAAGGAGGCCGACGGACGAGCAGTACTTC
TRBJ1-1 | . | . | TRBV2 | CASSEVTGTTEAFF | TGTGCCAGCAGTGAAGTTACAGGGACGACTGAAGCTTTCTTT
TRBJ1-2 | . | TRBD1 | TRBV9 | CASSVYDRGYGYTF | TGTGCCAGCAGCGTGTACGACAGGGGATATGGCTACACCTTC